Reported below is one T cell receptor (beta chain). Its matching antigen is unknown. The PCR had 60 Vbeta and 13 Jbeta primers. Repertoires were generated with immunoSEQ multiplex PCR, while TCRdb's copy carries only in-frame clones and drops some. Of roughly 140,000 clones listed, approximately 68% are singletons. The entry originates in a study of cytomegalovirus exposure and HLA in healthy donors. Germline CDR1 and CDR2: SGHRS and YFSETQ. The V segment lost 4 bases and the J segment 4 bases; nucleotides outside the gene matches: 8. The CDR3 is 14 amino acids. General study results and limits: An observed cluster of highly shared sequence variants was recorded as a likely sequencing artifact.

The receptor was derived from a middle-aged man in good health and CMV-seronegative. This rearrangement joins TRBV5-1 to TRBJ2-7; 7 bases fit TRBD1. What was sequenced was PBMCs. The CDR3 DNA reads as TGCGCCAGCAGCCCAACAGGGGTCGAGTACGAGCAGTACTTC. Its translation: CASSPTGVEYEQYF.